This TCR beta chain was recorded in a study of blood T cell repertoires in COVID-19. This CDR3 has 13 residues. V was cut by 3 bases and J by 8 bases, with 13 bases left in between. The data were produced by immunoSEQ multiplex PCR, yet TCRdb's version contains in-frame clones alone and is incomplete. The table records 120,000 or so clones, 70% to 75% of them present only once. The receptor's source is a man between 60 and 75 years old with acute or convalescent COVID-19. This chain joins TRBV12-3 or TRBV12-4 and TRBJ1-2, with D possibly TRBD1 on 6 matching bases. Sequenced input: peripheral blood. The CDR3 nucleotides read TGTGCCAGCAGTTTCTCAGGGGCGAGAGGCTACACCTTC. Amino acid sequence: CASSFSGARGYTF.